The 27 T cell receptor beta chains reported below all come from one sample, sequenced in a study of blood T cell repertoires in COVID-19. The repertoire was sequenced with immunoSEQ multiplex PCR; TCRdb's copy has only in-frame clones and lacks some. The profile covers about 300,000 clones, with roughly nine tenths appearing a single time and about 2% taken by the ten largest. What was sequenced was peripheral blood. The receptor source for this set is a woman in her 30s with COVID-19, enrolled during active disease.

A single count supports this clone. V usage is TRBV14 and J usage is TRBJ2-2, with unresolved D. V was cut by 1 base and J by 4 bases, with 7 bases left in between. The CDR3 is made up of 14 amino acids. CDR1 is SGHDN and CDR2 is FVKESK in the germline V gene. The DNA for the CDR3 is TGTGCCAGCAGCCAAGTCGGGTCCACCGGGGAGCTGTTTTTT. Translation gives CASSQVGSTGELFF.

The V and J genes are TRBV7-9 and TRBJ1-4; D unclear. The germline CDR1 and CDR2 sequences are SEHNR and FQNEAQ (reference sequence). This CDR3 spans 11 amino acids. V was shortened by 6 bases and J by 10 bases, with 9 bases between the two germline ends. The CDR3 reads CASRGGVKLFF. Written as DNA, the CDR3 is TGTGCCAGCAGGGGAGGAGTAAAACTGTTTTTT.

The chain carries TRBV7-8 and TRBJ1-6; 9 bases map to TRBD1. The junction had 3 bases not matched to a gene; V was cut back by 4 bases and J by 8 bases. The V gene's germline CDR1 is SGHVS and CDR2 FQNEAQ. The CDR3 spans 14 residues. Here the CDR3 reads CASSWTGVYSPLHF. CDR3 in DNA: TGTGCCAGCAGCTGGACAGGGGTTTATTCACCCCTCCACTTT.

The genes are TRBV10-3 and TRBJ2-3; 7 bases agree with TRBD2. After removal of 4 bases from V and 1 base from J, the junction contained 2 bases not matched to a gene. The CDR3 totals 14 residues. Germline-derived CDR1 and CDR2 are ENHRY and SYGVKD. This CDR3 is CAISGGLGTDTQYF. CDR3 bases: TGTGCCATCAGTGGCGGACTAGGCACAGATACGCAGTATTTT.

The chain has TRBV13 and TRBJ2-7; D gene uncertain. Germline V gene lookup returns CDR1 PRHDT and CDR2 FYEKMQ (reference sequence). V lost 3 bases, J lost 0 bases, and 9 bases lay in between. CDR3 length equals 14 residues. The CDR3 reads CASSFETTSYEQYV. The DNA for the CDR3 is TGTGCCAGCAGCTTCGAAACTACCTCCTACGAGCAGTACGTC.

This rearrangement joins TRBV28 to TRBJ1-1; D not resolved. Germline V gives CDR1 MDHEN, CDR2 SYDVKM. CDR3 length: 15 amino acids. Trimming cost V 7 bases and J 1 base, with 16 bases left between them. The CDR3, as DNA: TGTGCCAGCATCCAGGAAGGCAGCCCGAACACTGAAGCTTTCTTT. It yields the protein CASIQEGSPNTEAFF.

This rearrangement joins TRBV7-9 to TRBJ2-2, with D perhaps matching TRBD1 (6 bases). The CDR3 runs to 15 residues. The germline V and J ends were trimmed by 4 bases and 0 bases, with 9 bases remaining between them. Germline V gene sequence: CDR1 SEHNR, CDR2 FQNEAQ (reference sequence). CDR3 coding DNA: TGTGCCAGCAGCTCGGACAGCACGAACACCGGGGAGCTGTTTTTT. Residues: CASSSDSTNTGELFF.

The gene calls are TRBV7-9 and TRBJ2-1; the match to TRBD2 covers 9 bases. Germline-derived CDR1 and CDR2 are SEHNR and FQNEAQ (reference sequence). Losses at the gene ends were 4 bases for V and 6 bases for J; bases not matched to a gene: 10. The CDR3 totals 16 residues. DNA for the CDR3: TGTGCCAGCAGCTACCGCCAGCGGGGGGCCCTCAATGAGCAGTTCTTC. It encodes CASSYRQRGALNEQFF.

The chain links TRBV27 to TRBJ1-2; D is perhaps TRBD1 (5 bases). V lost 9 bases to trimming and J lost 4 bases, with 15 bases between them. Germline CDR1 reads MNHEY; CDR2 reads SMNVEV (reference sequence). The CDR3 runs 13 residues. CDR3 loop: CASRAGGSYGYTF. CDR3 in DNA: TGTGCCAGTCGTGCGGGGGGTTCCTATGGCTACACCTTC.

V usage is TRBV11-3 and J usage is TRBJ2-7, with TRBD1 matching 7 bases. The V gene end was trimmed by 5 bases and the J gene end by 9 bases; junction bases not matched to a gene: 7. CDR3 length: 12 residues. The germline gives CDR1 SGHNT, CDR2 YENEEA. The DNA for the CDR3 is TGTGCCAGCAGCACGACAGGGCCGGGGCAGTACTTC. It encodes CASSTTGPGQYF. Combining the CDR3 with reference TRBV11-3 and TRBJ2-7 gives the whole variable domain EAGVVQSPRYKIIEKKQPVAFWCNPISGHNTLYWYLQNLGQGPELLIRYENEEAVDDSQLPKDRFSAERLKGVDSTLKIQPAELGDSAVYLCASSTTGPGQYFGPGTRLTVT.

V usage is TRBV5-8 and J usage is TRBJ1-1; D possibly corresponds to TRBD1 (5 bases). The germline gives CDR1 SGHTS, CDR2 YDEGEE. V was cut by 3 bases and J by 11 bases, with 20 bases left in between. The CDR3 consists of 14 residues. The DNA for the CDR3 is TGTGCCAGCAGCTCACGGACCGGACACCTCCGGGCTTTCTTT. Amino acid sequence: CASSSRTGHLRAFF.

This chain uses TRBV3-1 (or the pseudogene TRBV3-2) with TRBJ2-1; 12 positions match TRBD2. In germline, CDR1 is LGHDT, CDR2 YNNKEL (reference sequence). This CDR3 region has 16 residues. The ends lost 5 bases at V and 5 bases at J; junction bases unmatched: 7. CDR3: CASSTHSSGGDNEQFF. The DNA for the CDR3 is TGTGCCAGCAGCACGCACTCTAGCGGGGGGGACAATGAGCAGTTCTTC.

This chain connects TRBV28 to TRBJ1-6, with a possible D match to TRBD1 (6 bases). CDR1 MDHEN and CDR2 SYDVKM come from the germline V gene. The ends were cut back, 7 bases at V and 4 bases at J, with 14 bases in the middle. The CDR3 extends over 15 amino acids. This CDR3 is CASNLGTQYNSPLHF. The CDR3 DNA follows: TGTGCCAGCAACCTAGGGACACAGTATAATTCACCCCTCCACTTT.

This clone showed up just once. The V call is TRBV2, the J call TRBJ1-2; no reliable D call. CDR1 is SNHLY, CDR2 FYNNEI, per germline. The CDR3 contains 15 residues. V lost 8 bases and J 4 bases, leaving 20 bases between the germline ends. CDR3 sequence reads: CASPSREGLSYGYTF. CDR3 DNA sequence: TGTGCCAGCCCCTCGAGGGAGGGCTTGAGCTATGGCTACACCTTC.

The chain combines TRBV9 with TRBJ1-1; D is unclear. The CDR3 spans 15 residues. Germline lookup yields CDR1 SGDLS and CDR2 YYNGEE. Trimming stripped 0 bases from V and 1 base from J, with 10 bases between. The DNA of the CDR3 is TGTGCCAGCAGCGTAGAGGCGGGCAGGAACACTGAAGCTTTCTTT. As protein: CASSVEAGRNTEAFF.

This chain connects TRBV19 to TRBJ1-5, with 9 positions matching TRBD1. Per germline, CDR1 LNHDA and CDR2 SQIVND (reference sequence). This CDR3 has 16 amino acids. V shed 5 bases, J shed 2 bases, and the junction held 7 bases outside the gene matches. CDR3 DNA sequence: TGTGCCAGTAGTCCTGGACAGGGGCGAGGCAATCAGCCCCAGCATTTT. Its translation: CASSPGQGRGNQPQHF.

V usage is TRBV12-3 or TRBV12-4 and J usage is TRBJ1-5, with no clear D. The CDR3 has 13 residues. V was pared by 2 bases and J by 3 bases, with 5 bases between. Here the CDR3 reads CASSLLINQPQHF. The CDR3 region has the DNA TGTGCCAGCAGTTTACTTATCAATCAGCCCCAGCATTTT.

This chain's CDR3 is CASSPGGTHEQYF. DNA of the CDR3: TGCGCCAGCAGCCCCGGAGGGACCCACGAGCAGTACTTC. V gene TRBV5-1 combines with J gene TRBJ2-7, with D tentatively TRBD2 (6 bases). The CDR3 covers 13 residues. The germline gives CDR1 SGHRS, CDR2 YFSETQ. The germline V and J ends were trimmed by 4 bases and 5 bases, with 13 bases remaining between them.

The chain carries TRBV6-6 and TRBJ1-5; TRBD1 matches 9 bases. This CDR3 is built from 15 residues. J gave up 7 bases and V 6 bases, and 10 bases lay outside the gene matches. Germline CDR1 reads MNHNY; CDR2 reads SVGAGI (reference sequence). CDR3 sequence (DNA): TGTGCCAGCAGGAACAGGGGGCTTATCGGCCAGCCCCAGCATTTT. It translates to CASRNRGLIGQPQHF.

This rearrangement joins TRBV11-2 to TRBJ1-1; D remains unclear. The length of the CDR3 is 13 residues. V was cut by 1 base and J by 1 base, with 4 bases left in between. From germline, CDR1 is SGHAT and CDR2 FQNNGV. CDR3 protein: CASSLGQNTEAFF. The CDR3 region has the DNA TGTGCCAGCAGCTTAGGGCAGAACACTGAAGCTTTCTTT.

This chain connects TRBV28 to TRBJ2-2; TRBD1 aligns across 7 bases. CDR3 size: 16 residues. CDR1 is MDHEN, CDR2 SYDVKM, per germline. V was pared by 5 bases and J by 7 bases, with 13 bases of the junction left unmatched. CDR3 amino acids: CASSPPTGLKNGELFF. CDR3 nucleotide sequence: TGTGCCAGCAGTCCCCCGACAGGGTTAAAAAACGGGGAGCTGTTTTTT.

This clone showed up just once. The CDR3 DNA reads as TGTGCCAGCAGACCCGGGACTAGCGGATACATTCAGTACTTC. Its protein is CASRPGTSGYIQYF. The J gene is TRBJ2-4, the V gene TRBV28; 11 bases align to TRBD2. Germline trimming cut 6 bases from V and 8 bases from J; bases unmatched to any gene: 6. This CDR3 comprises 14 residues. The germline V gene encodes CDR1 MDHEN and CDR2 SYDVKM.

The chain has TRBV7-8 and TRBJ1-1; D uncertain. The CDR3 is 14 amino acids. CDR1 and CDR2 from the germline V gene are SGHVS and FQNEAQ. V lost 5 bases and J lost 0, with 10 bases in between. The CDR3 nucleotides read TGTGCCAGCAGCCAAACAGTGCTGAACACTGAAGCTTTCTTT. Translating gives CASSQTVLNTEAFF.

A note on this clone: Other nucleotide sequences in the sample specify the same CDR3. The chain carries TRBV5-1 and TRBJ2-1; TRBD2 might be the D (5 bases). Trimming took 2 bases from V and 0 from J, leaving 9 bases between them. The CDR3 is made up of 15 amino acids. Per germline, CDR1 SGHRS and CDR2 YFSETQ. The CDR3 coding sequence is TGCGCCAGCAGCTTAGGTGGGAGCTCCTACAATGAGCAGTTCTTC. Protein product: CASSLGGSSYNEQFF. Together with reference TRBV5-1 and TRBJ2-1, the CDR3 gives the full variable domain: KAGVTQTPRYLIKTRGQQVTLSCSPISGHRSVSWYQQTPGQGLQFLFEYFSETQRNKGNFPGRFSGRQFSNSRSEMNVSTLELGDSALYLCASSLGGSSYNEQFFGPGTRLTVL.

This clone occurred once. CDR3 sequence (DNA): TGTGCCAGCAGCCTAGGGGGGACAGGGAATGAAAAACTGTTTTTT. As protein: CASSLGGTGNEKLFF. The chain links TRBV11-2 to TRBJ1-4; 9 bases fit TRBD1. Germline loops: CDR1 SGHAT, CDR2 FQNNGV. Losses at the gene ends were 5 bases for V and 5 bases for J; bases not matched to a gene: 6. The CDR3 length is 15 residues.

The V call is TRBV7-9, the J call TRBJ1-1; D remains ambiguous. Germline CDR1 SEHNR, CDR2 FQNEAQ (reference sequence). This CDR3 has 12 residues. Trimming took 9 bases from V and 1 from J, leaving 9 bases between them. CDR3 amino acids: CASRAGNTEAFF. The CDR3 DNA reads TGTGCCAGTCGAGCGGGGAACACTGAAGCTTTCTTT.

V usage is TRBV19 and J usage is TRBJ1-1; 8 bases are shared with TRBD1. The germline CDR1 and CDR2 sequences are LNHDA and SQIVND (reference sequence). This CDR3 comprises 15 residues. V shed 5 bases and J 6 bases; nucleotides not matched to a gene: 11. Here the CDR3 reads CASSDWGQARAEAFF. The CDR3, as DNA: TGTGCCAGTAGTGACTGGGGACAGGCGAGAGCTGAAGCTTTCTTT.